The clone carrying this T cell receptor (beta chain) came up a few times. This sample stems from a study of response to subunit inactivated influenza vaccine. TCRdb itself ran the RT-PCR reads through MiXCR, one entry per CDR3 protein. The sample yields about 650,000 distinct CDR3 sequences, 15% to 18% seen once. CDR3 size: 18 residues. Germline CDR1 and CDR2: LGHNA and YSLEER. V shed 0 bases, J shed 0 bases, and the junction held 6 bases outside the gene matches. The sample here was PBMCs from blood, taken 11 to 12 days after vaccination. This TCR was sampled from a man aged 45-65 years who received an inactivated influenza vaccine. The chain uses TRBV4-3 and TRBJ2-3; 10 nucleotides agree with TRBD2. The chain's CDR3 is CASSQDSSGSLSTDTQYF. The CDR3 coding sequence is TGCGCCAGCAGCCAAGATTCTAGCGGGAGTTTGAGCACAGATACGCAGTATTTT.